The 20 T cell receptor beta chains in this list originate from one sample, sequenced in a study of blood T cell repertoires in COVID-19. Repertoires were generated with immunoSEQ multiplex PCR, while TCRdb's copy carries only in-frame clones and drops some. Of tens of thousands of clones in the sample, roughly nine tenths were seen once. The sequencing sample was made of peripheral blood. The receptor source for this set is a man in his forties or fifties with active COVID-19.

The rearrangement links TRBV9 to TRBJ1-1, with 7 bases identical to TRBD1. Germline V gene lookup returns CDR1 SGDLS and CDR2 YYNGEE. J was trimmed by 7 bases and V by 3 bases; bases with no gene match: 6. This CDR3 has 13 amino acids. The CDR3 is CASSAVGTVEAFF. The CDR3 DNA sequence: TGTGCCAGCAGCGCGGTGGGGACAGTTGAAGCTTTCTTT.

This clone was detected only a few times. The V gene is TRBV11-2, the J gene TRBJ1-6, with TRBD1 matching 8 bases. Germline assignment: CDR1 SGHAT and CDR2 FQNNGV. With 4 bases clipped from V and 10 bases from J, the junction kept 3 bases outside the gene matches. The CDR3 contains 13 residues. The CDR3 spells CASSSYRGSPLHF. DNA of the CDR3: TGTGCCAGCAGCTCCTACAGGGGGTCACCCCTCCACTTT.

The chain carries TRBV5-1 and TRBJ2-1, with 9 bases matching TRBD1. The CDR3 length is 14 residues. Germline CDR1 reads SGHRS; CDR2 reads YFSETQ. V gave up 4 bases and J gave up 6 bases; unmatched junction bases: 5. In DNA, the CDR3 is TGCGCCAGCAGCCAAACGACAGGGGGCAATGAGCAGTTCTTC. Translating gives CASSQTTGGNEQFF.

The chain joins TRBV7-9 to TRBJ2-2; D is unclear. Germline V CDR1 and CDR2: SEHNR, FQNEAQ (reference sequence). The V end was cut by 4 bases, the J end by 6 bases, with 24 bases between. The CDR3 extends over 18 amino acids. CDR3 sequence (DNA): TGTGCCAGCAGCTCCCCCCCGGTAACTGTCAGGCTGGCCGGGGAGCTGTTTTTT. Amino acid sequence: CASSSPPVTVRLAGELFF. Full variable domain (rest looked up from reference TRBV7-9 and TRBJ2-2): DTGVSQNPRHKITKRGQNVTFRCDPISEHNRLYWYRQTLGQGPEFLTYFQNEAQLEKSRLLSDRFSAERPKGSFSTLEIQRTEQGDSAMYLCASSSPPVTVRLAGELFFGEGSRLTVL.

V usage is TRBV20-1 and J usage is TRBJ2-1; maybe TRBD2 (6 bases). Trimming removed 3 bases at V and 7 bases at J, with 10 bases between. Germline CDR1 reads DFQATT; CDR2 reads SNEGSKA (reference sequence). The CDR3 totals 12 residues. Here the CDR3 DNA reads TGCAGTGCTAGTACGGGGGTTAATGAGCAGTTCTTC. Amino acid sequence: CSASTGVNEQFF.

This rearrangement joins TRBV5-1 to TRBJ1-1; D is unresolved. The germline V gene encodes CDR1 SGHRS and CDR2 YFSETQ. This CDR3 spans 12 amino acids. The V and J ends lost 4 bases and 1 base respectively, with 5 bases between them. CDR3 sequence: CASSKQNTEAFF. CDR3 DNA: TGCGCCAGCAGCAAACAGAACACTGAAGCTTTCTTT.

The chain couples TRBV3-1 (or the pseudogene TRBV3-2) to TRBJ1-2, with D unclear. The CDR3 contains 11 residues. Germline assignment: CDR1 LGHDT and CDR2 YNNKEL (reference sequence). V was pared by 5 bases and J by 5 bases, with 6 bases between. The CDR3 reads CASSTTYGYTF. The CDR3 DNA reads as TGTGCCAGCAGCACTACTTATGGCTACACCTTC.

V and J are TRBV4-1 and TRBJ2-5; a possible D gene is TRBD1 (6 bases). Germline loops: CDR1 MGHRA, CDR2 YSYEKL. The CDR3 is 15 amino acids. V gave up 0 bases and J gave up 5 bases, with 13 bases separating them. CDR3: CASSQDPQGWETQYF. The DNA of the CDR3 is TGCGCCAGCAGCCAAGACCCCCAGGGGTGGGAGACCCAGTACTTC.

The V and J genes are TRBV7-2 and TRBJ1-2, with 7 bases that match TRBD1. The J segment lost 0 bases and the V segment lost 5 bases, leaving 9 bases of the junction unmatched. This CDR3 is 16 amino acids long. The V gene's germline CDR1 is SGHTA and CDR2 FQGNSA. The CDR3 coding sequence is TGTGCCAGCAGCAAAGCCCGGGACAGTGCTAACTATGGCTACACCTTC. This codes for CASSKARDSANYGYTF.

V usage is TRBV27 and J usage is TRBJ1-5; a possible D gene is TRBD1 (5 bases). CDR3 length: 15 residues. V lost 6 bases, J lost 4 bases, and 16 bases lay in between. Germline CDR1 is MNHEY and CDR2 is SMNVEV (reference sequence). CDR3 nucleotide sequence: TGTGCCAGCAGCCCCGGGGGGGGAGGGAATCAGCCCCAGCATTTT. Amino acid sequence: CASSPGGGGNQPQHF.

This clone turned up a few times. V gene TRBV7-8 combines with J gene TRBJ1-3, with TRBD1 matching 8 bases. The junction had 6 bases not matched to a gene; V was cut back by 5 bases and J by 3 bases. Germline V lookup: CDR1 SGHVS, CDR2 FQNEAQ. There are 15 residues in the CDR3. CDR3 nucleotide sequence: TGTGCCAGCAGCAGACCAGGGGGCGGTGGAAACACCATATATTTT. Translating gives CASSRPGGGGNTIYF.

The J gene is TRBJ2-7, the V gene TRBV10-3, with TRBD1 identical over 8 bases. With 6 bases clipped from V and 6 bases from J, the junction kept 7 bases outside the gene matches. CDR1 and CDR2 (germline): ENHRY, SYGVKD. This CDR3 comprises 13 residues. CDR3 residues: CAIRVQGAPEQYF. The CDR3 nucleotides are TGTGCCATCAGAGTTCAGGGGGCCCCCGAGCAGTACTTC.

The rearrangement links TRBV5-6 to TRBJ1-2; D may be TRBD1 (5 bases). The CDR3 length is 11 residues. Trimming cost V 4 bases and J 14 bases, with 15 bases left between them. Germline CDR1 reads SGHDT; CDR2 reads YYEEEE. CDR3 in amino acids: CASSAGRDVTF. DNA for the CDR3: TGTGCCAGCAGCGCTGGGCGGGACGTAACCTTC.

This chain links TRBV2 with TRBJ2-1; no firm D call. The CDR3 contains 10 residues. Germline V gene sequence: CDR1 SNHLY, CDR2 FYNNEI. V lost 6 bases to trimming and J lost 8 bases, with 5 bases between them. CDR3 amino acids: CASREHEQFF. CDR3 DNA sequence: TGTGCCAGCAGGGAGCATGAGCAGTTCTTC.

This clone has only a few counts. The chain uses TRBV27 and TRBJ1-1; D not resolved. Germline V gene lookup returns CDR1 MNHEY and CDR2 SMNVEV (reference sequence). The CDR3 has 15 amino acids. Trimming took 4 bases from V and 6 from J, leaving 18 bases between them. CDR3 in DNA: TGTGCCAGCAGTTCTTTTGGAGGGCTCATCCCTGAAGCTTTCTTT. This codes for CASSSFGGLIPEAFF.

The chain is built from TRBV18 and TRBJ1-2; 9 bases are a match to TRBD1. This CDR3 has 16 amino acids. Germline CDR1 KGHSH, CDR2 LQKENI. Trimming took 3 bases from V and 2 from J; bases not matched to a gene: 7. CDR3 protein: CASSPLTGTGNYGYTF. Here the CDR3 DNA reads TGTGCCAGCTCACCCCTGACCGGGACAGGGAACTATGGCTACACCTTC. Using reference TRBV18 and TRBJ1-2 for the parts outside the CDR3, the full variable domain is NAGVMQNPRHLVRRRGQEARLRCSPMKGHSHVYWYRQLPEEGLKFMVYLQKENIIDESGMPKERFSAEFPKEGPSILRIQQVVRGDSAAYFCASSPLTGTGNYGYTFGSGTRLTVV.

The chain is built from TRBV5-1 and TRBJ2-3; TRBD1 matches at 8 bases. Germline values: CDR1 SGHRS, CDR2 YFSETQ. CDR3 length: 16 residues. With 2 bases clipped from V and 0 bases from J, the junction kept 5 bases outside the gene matches. For the CDR3, the DNA is TGCGCCAGCAGCTTTTCGAGACAGGGGAGCACAGATACGCAGTATTTT. This codes for CASSFSRQGSTDTQYF.

The V call is TRBV6-6, the J call TRBJ1-1; D is perhaps TRBD1 (5 bases). Looked up from germline, CDR1 is MNHNY and CDR2 is SVGAGI (reference sequence). CDR3 size: 13 residues. Trimming shortened V by 5 bases and J by 6 bases, and 13 bases separated the two germline ends. In DNA, the CDR3 is TGTGCCAGCAGTAAACAAGGGGTGGCTGAAGCTTTCTTT. It specifies CASSKQGVAEAFF.

This chain joins TRBV11-2 and TRBJ1-1; D gene unclear. The V gene's germline CDR1 is SGHAT and CDR2 FQNNGV. The CDR3 runs to 15 residues. Trimming shortened V by 1 base and J by 4 bases, and 13 bases separated the two germline ends. CDR3 sequence reads: CASSLGWGAGTEAFF. CDR3 sequence (DNA): TGTGCCAGCAGCTTAGGATGGGGAGCGGGCACTGAAGCTTTCTTT.

This rearrangement joins TRBV2 to TRBJ1-2; tentative D call: TRBD1 (6 bases). CDR3 length equals 14 residues. Between the trimmed V and J ends, which lost 1 base and 4 bases, there was a span of 10 bases. The V gene's germline CDR1 is SNHLY and CDR2 FYNNEI. CDR3 in amino acids: CASSEVAGAYGYTF. The CDR3 DNA reads TGTGCCAGCAGTGAAGTGGCAGGGGCCTATGGCTACACCTTC.